The 14 T cell receptor beta chains below all came from one sample that was sequenced in a study of response to subunit inactivated influenza vaccine. Using its own MiXCR run on the RT-PCR reads, TCRdb lists one record per CDR3 protein. The data hold approximately 530,000 distinct CDR3 sequences, with about 7.6% observed a single time. Material: PBMCs from blood, obtained roughly 24 months after vaccination. The source is a man between 50 and 75 years old who received an inactivated influenza vaccine.

The chain recombines TRBV6-1 with TRBJ1-5; D is perhaps TRBD1 (6 bases). Germline lookup yields CDR1 MNHNS and CDR2 SASEGT. Trimming removed 5 bases at V and 6 bases at J, with 14 bases between. The CDR3 contains 14 residues. The CDR3 bases are TGTGCCAGCAGTCAGGGAGCAGGGGTTCAGCCCCAGCATTTT. The encoded protein is CASSQGAGVQPQHF.

This clonotype was recorded many times. The V call is TRBV5-1, the J call TRBJ2-7, with 8 bases identical to TRBD1. The germline CDR1 and CDR2 sequences are SGHRS and YFSETQ. V dropped 6 bases and J dropped 6; count of bases not matched to a gene: 5. The CDR3 is 12 amino acids. CDR3 DNA sequence: TGCGCCAGCACCCCAGGGGGCGGCGAGCAGTACTTC. Protein product: CASTPGGGEQYF.

This clonotype was counted only a few times. V usage is TRBV27 and J usage is TRBJ1-5; tentative D call: TRBD1 (5 bases). CDR3 size: 13 residues. Germline V gene data show CDR1 as MNHEY and CDR2 as SMNVEV (reference sequence). V was cut by 4 bases and J by 7 bases, with 11 bases left in between. DNA of the CDR3: TGTGCCAGCAGTTCCATCGGGGGGCAGCCCCAGCATTTT. Translating gives CASSSIGGQPQHF.

V is TRBV2 and J is TRBJ2-7; D is unresolved. The germline V and J ends were trimmed by 7 bases and 2 bases, with 9 bases remaining between them. Germline V gene sequence: CDR1 SNHLY, CDR2 FYNNEI. This CDR3 is 12 amino acids long. This CDR3 is CASKLEAYEQYF. CDR3 DNA: TGTGCCAGCAAGCTGGAAGCCTACGAGCAGTACTTC.

This clonotype was detected a few times. This chain connects TRBV2 to TRBJ2-7; a weak D match, TRBD1 (6 bases). Per germline, CDR1 SNHLY and CDR2 FYNNEI. V dropped 7 bases and J dropped 3 bases, with 10 bases sitting between them. CDR3 size: 12 residues. This CDR3 is CASTFRGYEQYF. The CDR3 DNA reads TGTGCCAGCACTTTCAGGGGCTACGAGCAGTACTTC.

In its sample, this clonotype was seen many times. The V call is TRBV4-2, the J call TRBJ2-1; unclear D gene. Germline assignment: CDR1 LGHNA and CDR2 YNFKEQ. Between the trimmed V and J ends, which lost 2 bases and 1 base, there was a span of 6 bases. The CDR3 extends over 14 amino acids. CDR3 sequence: CASSQFRSYNEQFF. CDR3 nucleotide sequence: TGTGCCAGCAGCCAATTTAGATCCTACAATGAGCAGTTCTTC.

This clonotype was observed a few times. V usage is TRBV6-2 or TRBV6-3 and J usage is TRBJ1-2; D gene ambiguous. The CDR3 has 13 residues. V lost 1 base and J 7 bases, leaving 10 bases between the germline ends. Looked up from germline, CDR1 is MNHEY and CDR2 is SVGEGT. The CDR3 DNA follows: TGTGCCAGCAGTTACTTGGCGACGGGTGGCTACACCTTC. Translating gives CASSYLATGGYTF.

The chain is built from TRBV4-3 and TRBJ2-7, with TRBD1 as a possible D gene (6 bases). CDR1 is LGHNA and CDR2 is YSLEER in the germline V gene. The CDR3 is 16 amino acids. V lost 0 bases, J lost 6 bases, and 18 bases lay in between. DNA of the CDR3: TGCGCCAGCAGCCAAGATCCGGCAGGGGCTTGGGCCGAGCAGTACTTC. It specifies CASSQDPAGAWAEQYF.

This clonotype was observed a few times. CDR3 DNA: TGCGCCAGCAGCCAAGCTTACCTAGCGGGAGGGCCCTACGAGCAGTACTTC. Translated: CASSQAYLAGGPYEQYF. The chain carries TRBV4-3 and TRBJ2-7; 12 bases agree with TRBD2. Trimming cost V 1 base and J 2 bases; bases outside gene matches: 6. This CDR3 contains 17 residues. The germline CDR1 and CDR2 sequences are LGHNA and YSLEER.

This clonotype appeared many times. The V gene is TRBV11-2, the J gene TRBJ2-3; TRBD2 agrees at 13 bases. Germline CDR1 is SGHAT and CDR2 is FQNNGV. J gave up 0 bases and V 4 bases, and 4 bases lay outside the gene matches. The CDR3 loop spans 17 amino acids. The CDR3 coding sequence is TGTGCCAGCAGCTCCGGGACTAGCGGGACTAGCACAGATACGCAGTATTTT. Translation gives CASSSGTSGTSTDTQYF.

The chain recombines TRBV7-9 with TRBJ2-1, with D perhaps given as TRBD1 or TRBD2 (6 bases each). The CDR3 covers 15 residues. CDR1 and CDR2 from the germline V gene are SEHNR and FQNEAQ (reference sequence). Trimming left V 5 bases short and J 3 bases short, with 14 bases between. The CDR3 reads CASSPRGTYYNEQFF. Written as DNA, the CDR3 is TGTGCCAGCAGCCCTAGGGGGACTTACTACAATGAGCAGTTCTTC.

This clonotype was recorded many times. The rearrangement links TRBV6-1 to TRBJ1-5, with D perhaps matching TRBD1 (6 bases). CDR3 length: 16 amino acids. CDR1 is MNHNS and CDR2 is SASEGT in the germline V gene. V was shortened by 7 bases and J by 3 bases, with 19 bases between the two germline ends. For the CDR3, the DNA is TGTGCCAGCACCGATACGAGGGGGGGCCCCAATCAGCCCCAGCATTTT. It translates to CASTDTRGGPNQPQHF.

This chain joins TRBV12-3 or TRBV12-4 and TRBJ1-1, with D hard to call. Trimming shortened V by 1 base and J by 1 base, and 10 bases separated the two germline ends. CDR3 size: 15 residues. CDR3: CASSLDSTANTEAFF. In DNA form, the CDR3 reads TGTGCCAGCAGTTTAGATTCTACAGCGAACACTGAAGCTTTCTTT.

This clonotype was counted ten times or more. This chain connects TRBV5-1 to TRBJ1-1, with 10 bases identical to TRBD1. This CDR3 is 15 amino acids long. Germline V gene data show CDR1 as SGHRS and CDR2 as YFSETQ. V trimming: 5 bases; J trimming: 4 bases; junction bases outside the gene matches: 8. The CDR3 bases are TGCGCCAGCAGGACCAGGGACAGGGGAAGCACTGAAGCTTTCTTT. It yields the protein CASRTRDRGSTEAFF. The full variable domain, in which reference TRBV5-1 and TRBJ1-1 provide the parts outside the CDR3, is KAGVTQTPRYLIKTRGQQVTLSCSPISGHRSVSWYQQTPGQGLQFLFEYFSETQRNKGNFPGRFSGRQFSNSRSEMNVSTLELGDSALYLCASRTRDRGSTEAFFGQGTRLTVV.